Below are 8 T cell receptor beta chains sequenced from a single sample in a study of cytomegalovirus exposure and HLA in healthy donors. The method was immunoSEQ multiplex PCR; TCRdb's version includes in-frame clones alone and lacks a portion of them. The data contain around 71,000 clones, 85% to 95% of them singletons. The sequenced sample was PBMCs. All receptors come from a young man in good health and CMV-seropositive.

The J gene is TRBJ1-6, the V gene TRBV5-1; D gene ambiguous. Trimming removed 0 bases at V and 0 bases at J, with 10 bases between. Germline lookup yields CDR1 SGHRS and CDR2 YFSETQ. CDR3 length equals 17 residues. CDR3 protein: CASSLDPGSSYNSPLHF. The CDR3 DNA follows: TGCGCCAGCAGCTTGGATCCGGGGAGCTCCTATAATTCACCCCTCCACTTT.

This clone was seen once. The J gene is TRBJ2-3, the V gene TRBV6-1; 8 bases match TRBD1. Germline V gene data show CDR1 as MNHNS and CDR2 as SASEGT. Trimming at V came to 10 bases and at J to 0 bases, leaving 9 bases not matched to a gene. CDR3 size: 15 residues. The CDR3 region is CATAHRDRSTDTQYF. CDR3 bases: TGTGCCACCGCGCACCGGGACAGGAGCACAGATACGCAGTATTTT.

The V and J genes are TRBV5-1 and TRBJ2-5; TRBD1 matches at 9 bases. Germline assignment: CDR1 SGHRS and CDR2 YFSETQ. J gave up 4 bases and V 4 bases, and 5 bases lay outside the gene matches. CDR3 length equals 14 residues. CDR3: CASSGTGSAETQYF. The CDR3 bases are TGCGCCAGCAGCGGGACAGGGTCGGCAGAGACCCAGTACTTC. The full variable domain, its missing parts supplied by reference TRBV5-1 and TRBJ2-5, is KAGVTQTPRYLIKTRGQQVTLSCSPISGHRSVSWYQQTPGQGLQFLFEYFSETQRNKGNFPGRFSGRQFSNSRSEMNVSTLELGDSALYLCASSGTGSAETQYFGPGTRLLVL.

This clone was found once. The chain's CDR3 is CASSPTSGGLNEQFF. The DNA of the CDR3 is TGTGCCAGCAGCCCGACTAGCGGGGGGCTGAATGAGCAGTTCTTC. V and J are TRBV7-9 and TRBJ2-1; 13 bases map to TRBD2. V was pared by 5 bases and J by 7 bases, with 5 bases of the junction left unmatched. There are 15 residues in the CDR3. Germline values: CDR1 SEHNR, CDR2 FQNEAQ (reference sequence).

The chain is built from TRBV5-4 and TRBJ2-7, with D uncertain. The germline V gene encodes CDR1 SGHNT and CDR2 YYREEE (reference sequence). The CDR3 consists of 15 residues. Trimming took off 4 bases at V and 2 bases at J, with 16 bases between the two ends. CDR3: CASSDSRKQPYEQYF. In nucleotides, the CDR3 is TGTGCCAGCAGCGACTCTAGGAAACAACCCTACGAGCAGTACTTC.

The chain uses TRBV15 and TRBJ1-4, with 7 bases lining up with TRBD1. CDR1 LNHNV and CDR2 YYDKDF come from the germline V gene (reference sequence). V lost 0 bases and J lost 6; bases outside the gene matches: 4. The CDR3 is 15 residues long. The CDR3 coding sequence is TGTGCCACCAGCAGAGACCGGGACAGAGATGAAAAACTGTTTTTT. It specifies CATSRDRDRDEKLFF.

The J gene is TRBJ2-3, the V gene TRBV7-9; D possibly corresponds to TRBD1 (6 bases). V dropped 2 bases and J dropped 3 bases, with 9 bases sitting between them. Germline V gives CDR1 SEHNR, CDR2 FQNEAQ (reference sequence). CDR3 length equals 14 residues. CDR3 coding DNA: TGTGCCAGCAGCTTATTAGGGGGAACAGATACGCAGTATTTT. This gives the protein CASSLLGGTDTQYF.

The chain carries TRBV9 and TRBJ2-1; 12 positions match TRBD2. Trimming took 4 bases from V and 6 from J; bases not matched to a gene: 8. The CDR3 spans 16 residues. Per the germline V gene, CDR1 is SGDLS and CDR2 is YYNGEE. The CDR3 sequence is CASSPRLAGETNEQFF. The CDR3 DNA reads as TGTGCCAGCAGCCCACGACTAGCGGGAGAGACCAATGAGCAGTTCTTC.